This entry describes one T cell receptor beta chain. The same CDR3 also results from other DNA sequences found in this sample. Method: immunoSEQ multiplex PCR; TCRdb's copy keeps in-frame clones and lacks some. The sample contains fewer than 200,000 clones, over 85% of which appear only once. These data are taken from a study of control samples from healthy donors and cancer patients. The CDR3 totals 11 residues. The germline V gene has CDR1 KGHDR and CDR2 SFDVKD. V lost 3 bases and J lost 5, with 3 bases in between. Sample: blood. The J gene is TRBJ1-2, the V gene TRBV24-1; D gene ambiguous. This clonotype originated in a man younger than 35 in good health. The CDR3 loop is CATSDDYGYTF. CDR3 in DNA: TGTGCCACCAGTGATGATTATGGCTACACCTTC.